This entry lists 5 T cell receptor beta chains sequenced from one sample in a study of cytomegalovirus exposure and HLA in healthy donors. Clones were read by immunoSEQ multiplex PCR, and TCRdb kept only the in-frame ones, dropping some. The profile shows about 150,000 clones, 70% to 90% of them singletons. Specimen: PBMCs. These receptors came from a human donor in good health.

This chain connects TRBV25-1 to TRBJ1-2, with 8 bases identical to TRBD1. Germline loops: CDR1 MGHDK, CDR2 SYGVNS. CDR3 length: 15 amino acids. Trimming took 1 base from V and 3 from J; bases not matched to a gene: 4. CDR3 loop: CASSEFRGRDYGYTF. DNA for the CDR3: TGTGCCAGCAGTGAATTCAGGGGGCGGGACTATGGCTACACCTTC.

V gene TRBV5-1 combines with J gene TRBJ1-6, with 12 bases that match TRBD1. V gave up 6 bases and J gave up 13 bases; unmatched junction bases: 23. Germline CDR1 and CDR2: SGHRS and YFSETQ. CDR3 size: 19 residues. The CDR3 sequence is CASNQGIRGTGGAIRPLHF. The CDR3, as DNA: TGCGCCAGCAACCAGGGGATTCGCGGGACAGGGGGCGCGATTCGTCCCCTCCACTTT.

V and J are TRBV27 and TRBJ2-1; 7 nucleotides match TRBD1. The length of the CDR3 is 13 residues. Trimming at V came to 6 bases and at J to 4 bases, leaving 3 bases not matched to a gene. Germline CDR1 MNHEY, CDR2 SMNVEV (reference sequence). The CDR3 coding sequence is TGTGCCAGCAGCCCGACAGGGTACAATGAGCAGTTCTTC. This translates into CASSPTGYNEQFF.

The rearrangement uses TRBV6-5 and TRBJ2-1, with 9 bases lining up with TRBD1. CDR1 MNHEY and CDR2 SVGAGI come from the germline V gene. The ends lost 2 bases at V and 3 bases at J; junction bases unmatched: 5. The CDR3 is 16 amino acids. The CDR3 nucleotides are TGTGCCAGCAGTTACGGGGGACAGGGCGGCTACAATGAGCAGTTCTTC. Its protein is CASSYGGQGGYNEQFF.

The V call is TRBV5-5, the J call TRBJ2-7, with a weak D call TRBD2 (6 bases). V shed 0 bases and J shed 1 base, with 11 bases lying between them. The germline V gene encodes CDR1 SGHKS and CDR2 YYEKEE (reference sequence). The CDR3 spans 15 residues. The CDR3 spells CASSLGLVSSYEQYF. DNA for the CDR3: TGTGCCAGCAGCTTGGGACTAGTGTCATCCTACGAGCAGTACTTC.